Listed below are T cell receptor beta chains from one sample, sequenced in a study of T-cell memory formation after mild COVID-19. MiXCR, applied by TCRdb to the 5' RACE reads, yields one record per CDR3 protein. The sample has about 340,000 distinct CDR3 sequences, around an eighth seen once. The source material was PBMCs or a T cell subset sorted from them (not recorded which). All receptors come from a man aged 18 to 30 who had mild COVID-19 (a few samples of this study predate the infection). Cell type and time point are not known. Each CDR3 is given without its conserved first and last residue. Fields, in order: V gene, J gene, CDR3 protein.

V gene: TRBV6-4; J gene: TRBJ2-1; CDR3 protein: ASSEYGGFGSSEQF
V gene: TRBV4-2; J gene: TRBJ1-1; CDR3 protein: ASSQEWGSDSEAF
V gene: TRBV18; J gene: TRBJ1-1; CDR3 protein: ASSPGQGAVGTEAF
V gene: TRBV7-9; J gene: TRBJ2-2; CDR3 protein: ASTPVDTGELF
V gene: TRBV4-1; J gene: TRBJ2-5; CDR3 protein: ASSHLDREQETQY
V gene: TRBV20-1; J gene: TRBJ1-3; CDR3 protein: SASTAGNTIY
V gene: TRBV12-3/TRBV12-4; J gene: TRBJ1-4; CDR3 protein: ASSETGQGEKLF
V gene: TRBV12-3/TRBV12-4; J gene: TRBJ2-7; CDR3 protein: ASRDQGYGSYEQY
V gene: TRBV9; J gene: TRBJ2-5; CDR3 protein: ASSGGQWETQY
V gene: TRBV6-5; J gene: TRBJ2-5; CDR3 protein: ASSDRSTQETQY
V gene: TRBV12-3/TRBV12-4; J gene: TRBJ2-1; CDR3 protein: ASSFYDEQF
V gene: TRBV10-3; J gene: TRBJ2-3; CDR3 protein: AISGGAGPDTQY
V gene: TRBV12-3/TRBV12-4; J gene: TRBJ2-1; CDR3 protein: ASSLYLTGVRNEQF
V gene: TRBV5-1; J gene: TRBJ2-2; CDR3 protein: ASSLPAGLTGELF
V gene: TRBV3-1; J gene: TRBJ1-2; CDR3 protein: ASSHLDRENGYT
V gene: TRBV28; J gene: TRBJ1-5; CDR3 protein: ASSFPALRGNQPQH
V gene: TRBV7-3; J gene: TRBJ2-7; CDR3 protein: ASFSADEQY
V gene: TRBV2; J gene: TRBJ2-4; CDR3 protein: ASSFTFMKAKNIQY
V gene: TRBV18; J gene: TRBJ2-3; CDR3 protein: ASSPQGPPDTQY
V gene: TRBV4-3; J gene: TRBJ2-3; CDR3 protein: ASSHDTGVSTDTQY
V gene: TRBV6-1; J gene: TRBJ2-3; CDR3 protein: ASSELARTTTDTQY
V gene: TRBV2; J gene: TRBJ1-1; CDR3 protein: ASRDRGTEAF
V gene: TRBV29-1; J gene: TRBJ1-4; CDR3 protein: SAKRGSEEKLF
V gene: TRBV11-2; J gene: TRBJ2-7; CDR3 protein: ASSPSLTYEQY
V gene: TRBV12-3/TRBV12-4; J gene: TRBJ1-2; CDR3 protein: ASSLIQGFIYGYT
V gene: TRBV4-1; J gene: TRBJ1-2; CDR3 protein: ASSQPGQGEGYT
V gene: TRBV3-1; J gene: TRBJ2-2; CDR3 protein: ASSQEIGRDTGELF
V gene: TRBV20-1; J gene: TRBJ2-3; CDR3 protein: SAPPGVGTDTQY
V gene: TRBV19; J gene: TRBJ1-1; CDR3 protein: ASSMRGQNTEAF
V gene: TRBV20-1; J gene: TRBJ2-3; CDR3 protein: SARDPGSGGAADTQY
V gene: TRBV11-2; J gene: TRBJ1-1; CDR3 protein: ASSLSQPAEGAF
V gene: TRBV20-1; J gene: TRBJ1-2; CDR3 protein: SSNAQHFYGYT
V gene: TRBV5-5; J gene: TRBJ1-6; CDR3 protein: ASSRRGDNSPLH
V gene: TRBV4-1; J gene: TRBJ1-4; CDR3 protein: ASSQGVSLTTNEKLF
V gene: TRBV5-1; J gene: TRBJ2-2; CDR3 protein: ASSLPGTNTGELF
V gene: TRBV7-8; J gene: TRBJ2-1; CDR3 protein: ASSSGPKTEGEQF
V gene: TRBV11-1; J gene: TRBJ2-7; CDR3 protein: ATQKGRLSYEQY
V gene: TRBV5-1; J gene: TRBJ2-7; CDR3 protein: ASSPETLTYEQY
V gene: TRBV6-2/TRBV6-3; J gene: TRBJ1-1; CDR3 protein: ASSYPWADTEAF
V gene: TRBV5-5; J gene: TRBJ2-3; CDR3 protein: ASILPGGPADTQY
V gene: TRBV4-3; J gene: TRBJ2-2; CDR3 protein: ASSQTSPTNTGELF
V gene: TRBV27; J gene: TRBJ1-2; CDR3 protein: ASKQGGQVGYT
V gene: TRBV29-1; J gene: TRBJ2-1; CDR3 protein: SVWGGAGNEQF
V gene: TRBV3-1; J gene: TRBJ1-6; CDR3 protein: ACSQDEGQGSPLH
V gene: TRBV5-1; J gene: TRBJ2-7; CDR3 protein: ASSLESAYEQY
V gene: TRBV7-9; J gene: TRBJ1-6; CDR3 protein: ASSLDYNSPLH
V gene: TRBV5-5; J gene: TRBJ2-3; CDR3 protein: ASSWRGLAWSDTQY
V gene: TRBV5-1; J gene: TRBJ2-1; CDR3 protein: ASSLGGSTSYNEQF
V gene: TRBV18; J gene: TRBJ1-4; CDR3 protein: ASSPYNEKLF
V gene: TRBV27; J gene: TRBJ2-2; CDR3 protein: ASSRGQGAVGTGELF
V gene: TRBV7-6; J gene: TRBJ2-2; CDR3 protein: ASSLDRNTGELF
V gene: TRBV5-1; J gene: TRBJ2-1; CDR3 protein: ASSLVFLGGQYNEQF
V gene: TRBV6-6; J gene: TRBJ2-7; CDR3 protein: ASSTGDYEQY
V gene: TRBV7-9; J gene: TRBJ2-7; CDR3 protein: ASSPGTHPYEQY
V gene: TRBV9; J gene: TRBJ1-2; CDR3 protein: ASSVEPNYGYT
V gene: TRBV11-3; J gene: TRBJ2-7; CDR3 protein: ASSLGSARTYEQY
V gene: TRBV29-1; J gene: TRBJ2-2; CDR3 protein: SAWGNTGELF
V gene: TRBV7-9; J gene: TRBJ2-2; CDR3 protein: ASSPPGQSWGTGELF
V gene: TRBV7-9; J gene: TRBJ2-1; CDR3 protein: ASKRRGQGASINEQF
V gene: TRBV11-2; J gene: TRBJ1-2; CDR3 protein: ASSLMKANYGYT